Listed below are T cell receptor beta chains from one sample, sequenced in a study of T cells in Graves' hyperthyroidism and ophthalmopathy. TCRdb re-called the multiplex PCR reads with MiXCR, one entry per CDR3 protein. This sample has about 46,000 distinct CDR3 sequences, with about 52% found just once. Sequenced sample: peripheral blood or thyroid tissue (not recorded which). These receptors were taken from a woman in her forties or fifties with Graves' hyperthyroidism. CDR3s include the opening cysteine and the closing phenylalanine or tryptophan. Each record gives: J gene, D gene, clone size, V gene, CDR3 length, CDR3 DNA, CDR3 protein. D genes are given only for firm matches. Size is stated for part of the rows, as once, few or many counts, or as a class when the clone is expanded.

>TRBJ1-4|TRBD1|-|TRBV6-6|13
TGTGCCAGCAGTGGGACAGGGGCTGAAAAACTGTTTTTT
CASSGTGAEKLFF
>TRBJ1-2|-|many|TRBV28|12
TGTGCCAGCAGTCCTAGGGCCGGGGGCTACACCTTC
CASSPRAGGYTF
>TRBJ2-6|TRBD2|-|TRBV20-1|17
TGCAGTGCTAGACGGCTAGCGGCTCATTCTGGGGCCAACGTCCTGACCTTC
CSARRLAAHSGANVLTF
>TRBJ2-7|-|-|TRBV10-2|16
TGCGCCAGCAGTGAGAGTCGTGGCGGGACATCCTACGAGCAGTACTTC
CASSESRGGTSYEQYF
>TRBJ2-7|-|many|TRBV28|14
TGTGCCAGCAGTGTCCGGGACGGCGCCGACGAGCAGTACTTC
CASSVRDGADEQYF
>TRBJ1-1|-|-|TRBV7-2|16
TGTGCCAGCAGCCTCGATCCGGGACACCTGAACACTGAAGCCTTCTTT
CASSLDPGHLNTEAFF
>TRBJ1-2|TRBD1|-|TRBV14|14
TGTGCCAGCAGCCTTGACTGGACAGGCTATGGCTACACCTTC
CASSLDWTGYGYTF
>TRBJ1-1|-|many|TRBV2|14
TGTGCCAGCGGGGGGGCCACCGGATACACTGAAGCTTTCTTT
CASGGATGYTEAFF
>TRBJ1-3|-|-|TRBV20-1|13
TGCAGTGCTGTCGACGCGGGCGGAAACACCATATATTTT
CSAVDAGGNTIYF
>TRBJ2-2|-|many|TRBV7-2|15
TGTGCCAGCAGCTTGACATTGGCCCGAGGGAGGGAGCTGTTTTTT
CASSLTLARGRELFF
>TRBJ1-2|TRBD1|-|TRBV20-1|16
TGCAGTGCTAGATCATTCCGGGACAGGGAGTCAAGTGGCTACACCTTC
CSARSFRDRESSGYTF
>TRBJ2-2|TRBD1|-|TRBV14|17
TGTGCCAGCACCTCAGCGACCGGGACAGGGGGAAACGGGGAGCTGTTTTTT
CASTSATGTGGNGELFF
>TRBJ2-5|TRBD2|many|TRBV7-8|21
TGTGCCAGCGGTCCTAGCTTTATTGTGCTAGCGGGCAGGCGGGGACGGGAGACCCAGTACTTC
CASGPSFIVLAGRRGRETQYF
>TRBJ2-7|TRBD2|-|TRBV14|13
TGTGCCAGCAGCCGATCTAGCGGGACCGAGCAGTACTTC
CASSRSSGTEQYF
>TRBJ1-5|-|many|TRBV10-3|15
TGTGCCATCAGTGGGGGCAGGGAAGCCAATCAGCCCCAGCATTTT
CAISGGREANQPQHF
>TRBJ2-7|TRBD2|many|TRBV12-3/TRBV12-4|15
TGTGCCAGCACCACCACGACTAGCGGGAGCTACGAGCAGTACTTC
CASTTTTSGSYEQYF
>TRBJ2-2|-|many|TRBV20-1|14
TGCAGTGCGTCAGCGGCCGCGGGCACCGGGGAGCTGTTTTTT
CSASAAAGTGELFF
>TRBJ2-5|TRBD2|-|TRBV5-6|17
TGTGCCAGCAGCTTCCAGGGACTAGCGGAGTACCAAGGGACCCAGTACTTT
CASSFQGLAEYQGTQYF
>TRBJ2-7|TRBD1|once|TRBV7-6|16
TGTGCCAGCAGCTTTCCCCCGGGACAGGCAACCTCGGGGCAGTACTTC
CASSFPPGQATSGQYF
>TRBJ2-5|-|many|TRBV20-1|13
TGCAGTGCTAGCAGGGGCCACCAAGAGACCCAGTACTTC
CSASRGHQETQYF
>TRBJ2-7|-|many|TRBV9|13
TGTGCCAGCAGCGTTAGCGGACGGGAGCGGCAGTACTTC
CASSVSGRERQYF
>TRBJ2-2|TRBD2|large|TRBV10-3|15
TGTGCCATCAGTTGGGGACTAGCTGGAACCGGGGAGCTGTTTTTT
CAISWGLAGTGELFF
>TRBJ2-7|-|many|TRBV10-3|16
TGTGCCACCACCAGCCTTCGACCACAAAGCTCCTACGAGCAGTACTTC
CATTSLRPQSSYEQYF
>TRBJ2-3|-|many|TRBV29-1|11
TGCAGCGTCGAAGTGGGGGATACGCAGTATTTT
CSVEVGDTQYF
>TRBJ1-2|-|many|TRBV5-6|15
TGTGCCAGCAGCTTGAAAGGACAGCCTTTCTATGGCTACACCTTC
CASSLKGQPFYGYTF
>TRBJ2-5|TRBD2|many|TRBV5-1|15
TGCGCCAGCAGGAAGGGACTAGCGGGATTAGAGACCCAGTACTTC
CASRKGLAGLETQYF
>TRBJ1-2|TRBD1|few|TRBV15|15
TGTGCCACCAGCAGAGGACAGGGAGCTAACTATGGCTACACCTTC
CATSRGQGANYGYTF
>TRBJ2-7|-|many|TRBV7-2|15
TGTGCCAGCAGCTTAAGGGGGGCGGCGATCTACGAGCAGTACTTC
CASSLRGAAIYEQYF
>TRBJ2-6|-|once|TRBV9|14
TGTGCCAGCAGCGCGAGCCTTGGGATGAACACTGAAGCTTTC
CASSASLGMNTEAF
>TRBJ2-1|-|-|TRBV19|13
TGTGCCAGTAGTATACCTCGAAGAAATGAGCAGTTCTTC
CASSIPRRNEQFF
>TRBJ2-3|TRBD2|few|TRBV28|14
TGTGCCAGCAGTTTAGCGGGGGGTTTGGATACGCAGTATTTT
CASSLAGGLDTQYF
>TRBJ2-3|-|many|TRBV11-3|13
TGTGCCAGCAGCTCAAGAGGGACAGATACGCAGTATTTT
CASSSRGTDTQYF
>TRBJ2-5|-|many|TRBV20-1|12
TGCAGTGCTAGAGCGGGAGAGGAGACCCAGTACTTC
CSARAGEETQYF
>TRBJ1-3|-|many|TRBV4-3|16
TGCGCCAGCAGCCAAGATTACGCCAACTCTGGAAACACCATATATTTT
CASSQDYANSGNTIYF
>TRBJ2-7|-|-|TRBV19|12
TGTGCCAGTAGTTTTACCTCCTACGAGCAGTACTTC
CASSFTSYEQYF
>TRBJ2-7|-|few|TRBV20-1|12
TGCAGTGCTAGCGGACGGACCGGGGAGCTGTACTTC
CSASGRTGELYF
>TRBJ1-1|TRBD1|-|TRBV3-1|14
TGTGCCAGCAGCCAATCCAGGGGGCAAACTGAAGCTTTCTTT
CASSQSRGQTEAFF
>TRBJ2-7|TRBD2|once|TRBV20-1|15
TGCAGTGCGGGGACTAGCGGGAGGGATACCTACGAGCAGTACTTC
CSAGTSGRDTYEQYF
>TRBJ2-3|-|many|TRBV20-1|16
TGCAGTGCTAGTTCGCCCAAAGGGACTGGCACAGATACGCAGTATTTT
CSASSPKGTGTDTQYF
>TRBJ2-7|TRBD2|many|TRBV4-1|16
TGCGCCAGCAGCCAAGATTTGACTAGCGGGAGAAACGAGCAGTACTTC
CASSQDLTSGRNEQYF
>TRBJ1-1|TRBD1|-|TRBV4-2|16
TGTGCCAGCAGCCAAGAAGAGGGCAGGGGGGCCACTGAAGCTTTCTTT
CASSQEEGRGATEAFF
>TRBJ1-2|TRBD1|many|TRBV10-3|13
TGTGCCATCAGGGCCGCAGGGGGCGCCGGCTACACCTTC
CAIRAAGGAGYTF
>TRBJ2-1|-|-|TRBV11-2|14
TGTGCCAGCAGCTTAGTTGGCACCTACAATGAGCAGTTCTTC
CASSLVGTYNEQFF
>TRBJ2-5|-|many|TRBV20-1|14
TGCAGTGCTAGATCTGCGGTGCGGCAAGAGACCCAGTACTTC
CSARSAVRQETQYF
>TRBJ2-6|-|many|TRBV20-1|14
TGCAGTGCTCTCCTAGCCTCTGGGGCCAACGTCCTGACTTTC
CSALLASGANVLTF
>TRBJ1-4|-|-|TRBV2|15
TGTGCCAGCAGTACAGGAGGAGGAACTAATGAAAAACTGTTTTTT
CASSTGGGTNEKLFF
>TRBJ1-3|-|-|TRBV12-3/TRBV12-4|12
TGTGCCAGCAGGAGCTCTGGAAACACCATATATTTT
CASRSSGNTIYF
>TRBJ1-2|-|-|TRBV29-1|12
TGCAGCGGAGAAAGGACGGCCTATGGCTACACCTTC
CSGERTAYGYTF
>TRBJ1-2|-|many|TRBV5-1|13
TGCGCCAGCAGCATCGACACTCACTATGGCTACACCTTC
CASSIDTHYGYTF
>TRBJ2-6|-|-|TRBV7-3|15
TGTGCCAGCAGCCAAGATCCAAACAGGGAGAACGTCCTGACTTTC
CASSQDPNRENVLTF